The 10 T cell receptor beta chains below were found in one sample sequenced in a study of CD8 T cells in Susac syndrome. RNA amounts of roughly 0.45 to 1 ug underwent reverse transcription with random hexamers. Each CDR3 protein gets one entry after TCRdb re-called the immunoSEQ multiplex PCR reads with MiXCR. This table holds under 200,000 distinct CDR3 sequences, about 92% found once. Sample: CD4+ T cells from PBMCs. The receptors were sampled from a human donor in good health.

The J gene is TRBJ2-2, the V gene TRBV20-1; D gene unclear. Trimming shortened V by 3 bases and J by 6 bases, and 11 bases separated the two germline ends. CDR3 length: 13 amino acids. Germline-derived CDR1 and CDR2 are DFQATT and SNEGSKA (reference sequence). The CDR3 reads CSARGLRAGELFF. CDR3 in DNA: TGCAGTGCTAGGGGCTTAAGGGCCGGGGAGCTGTTTTTT.

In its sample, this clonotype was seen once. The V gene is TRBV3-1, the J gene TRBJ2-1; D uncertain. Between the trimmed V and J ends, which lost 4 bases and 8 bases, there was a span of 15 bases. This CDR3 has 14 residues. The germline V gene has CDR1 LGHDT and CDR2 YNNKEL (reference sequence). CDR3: CASSPRERSDEQFF. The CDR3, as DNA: TGTGCCAGCAGCCCCAGAGAGCGTAGTGATGAGCAGTTCTTC.

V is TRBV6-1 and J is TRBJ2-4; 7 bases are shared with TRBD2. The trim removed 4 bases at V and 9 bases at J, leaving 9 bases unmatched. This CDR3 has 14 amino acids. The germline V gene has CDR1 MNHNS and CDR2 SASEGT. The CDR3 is CASSGGAGRAIQYF. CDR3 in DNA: TGTGCCAGCAGTGGTGGAGCAGGGAGGGCCATTCAGTACTTC.

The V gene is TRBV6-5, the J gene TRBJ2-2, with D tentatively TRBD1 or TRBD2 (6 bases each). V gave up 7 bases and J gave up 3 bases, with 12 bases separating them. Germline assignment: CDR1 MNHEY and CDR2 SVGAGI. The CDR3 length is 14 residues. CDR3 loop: CASTQRGDTGELFF. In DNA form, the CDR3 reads TGTGCCAGCACCCAAAGGGGGGACACCGGGGAGCTGTTTTTT.

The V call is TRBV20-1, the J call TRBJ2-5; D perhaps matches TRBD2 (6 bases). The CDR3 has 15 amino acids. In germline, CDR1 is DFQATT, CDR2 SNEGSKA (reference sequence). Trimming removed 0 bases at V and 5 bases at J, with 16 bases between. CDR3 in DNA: TGCAGTGCTAGAGACCCAAGAGGGGAGGTGGAGACCCAGTACTTC. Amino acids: CSARDPRGEVETQYF.

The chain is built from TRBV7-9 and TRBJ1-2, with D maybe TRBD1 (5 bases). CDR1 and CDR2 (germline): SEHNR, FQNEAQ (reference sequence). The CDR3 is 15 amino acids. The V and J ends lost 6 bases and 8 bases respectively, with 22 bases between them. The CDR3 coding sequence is TGTGCCAGCAGACCTGAGTGGGGCAGCCTAGGAGGCTACACCTTC. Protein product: CASRPEWGSLGGYTF.

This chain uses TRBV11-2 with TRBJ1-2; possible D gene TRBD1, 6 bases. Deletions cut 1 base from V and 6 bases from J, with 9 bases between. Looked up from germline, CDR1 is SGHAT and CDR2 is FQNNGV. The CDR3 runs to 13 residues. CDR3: CASSLGTEHGYTF. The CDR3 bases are TGTGCCAGCAGCTTAGGGACAGAGCATGGCTACACCTTC. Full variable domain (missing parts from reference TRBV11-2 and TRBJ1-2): EAGVAQSPRYKIIEKRQSVAFWCNPISGHATLYWYQQILGQGPKLLIQFQNNGVVDDSQLPKDRFSAERLKGVDSTLKIQPAKLEDSAVYLCASSLGTEHGYTFGSGTRLTVV.

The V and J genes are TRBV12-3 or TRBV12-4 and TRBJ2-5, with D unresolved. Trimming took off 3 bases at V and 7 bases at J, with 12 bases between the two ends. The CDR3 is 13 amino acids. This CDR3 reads CASSLAEDGTQYF. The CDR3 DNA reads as TGTGCCAGCAGTTTGGCAGAGGATGGGACCCAGTACTTC.

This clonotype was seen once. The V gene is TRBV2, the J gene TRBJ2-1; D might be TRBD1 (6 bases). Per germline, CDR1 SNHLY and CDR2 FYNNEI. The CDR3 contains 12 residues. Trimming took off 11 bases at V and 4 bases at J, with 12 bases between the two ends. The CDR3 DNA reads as TGTGCCGCAGGGGACCGATACAATGAGCAGTTCTTC. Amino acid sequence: CAAGDRYNEQFF.

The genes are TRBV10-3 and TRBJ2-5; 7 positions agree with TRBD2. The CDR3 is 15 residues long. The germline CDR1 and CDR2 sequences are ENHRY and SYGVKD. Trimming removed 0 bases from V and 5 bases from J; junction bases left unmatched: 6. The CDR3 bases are TGTGCCATCAGTGAGTCGGGGGGGATTGGCGAGACCCAGTACTTC. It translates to CAISESGGIGETQYF.